This entry describes one T cell receptor beta chain. The antigen is undetermined. Everyone who donated was a healthy bone marrow donor. This entry comes from a study of cytomegalovirus exposure and HLA in healthy donors. Overall study results and limits: V- and J-gene trimming in TCR beta was tied to a missense DCLRE1C variant by an analysis performed later.

PCR employed 60 Vbeta and 13 Jbeta primers. In the original analysis: Approximately 12 million of 65 million to 95 million unique TCR beta chains were shared, per a later count. Profiled with immunoSEQ multiplex PCR; TCRdb holds only in-frame clones, not every one. V, J and clone size are those of that table, while D and trimming were read from the DNA. There are approximately 87,000 clones in the sample; about 76% occur only once, and about 4.4% lies in the top ten. The sequencing sample was made of PBMCs. The receptor was derived from a woman in her 70s in good health and CMV-seropositive.

Written as DNA, the CDR3 is TGTGCCAGCAGTTTGTATCCTATAACCTACGAGCAGTACTTC. Amino acid sequence: CASSLYPITYEQYF. This rearrangement joins TRBV28 to TRBJ2-5; D not resolved. The J call is in doubt because the DNA end fits TRBJ2-7 better. The CDR3 contains 14 residues. The germline CDR1 and CDR2 sequences are MDHEN and SYDVKM.